Detailed here is one T cell receptor beta chain. The sample originates from a study of molecular identifiers for immune sequencing clone quantification. Each CDR3 protein gets one entry after TCRdb re-called the PCR reads with MiXCR. The data hold approximately 590,000 distinct CDR3 sequences, with about 25% observed a single time. The source of this sequence is a human donor in good health. Some libraries in this study had Jurkat cell RNA spiked in. Source material: naive CD8+ T cells from blood, with Jurkat cell RNA spiked in. Subset reported: FACS-sorted CD8+CD4-CCR7+CD45RA+ naive T cells.

Written as DNA, the CDR3 is TGTGCCACCAGCAGAGATAGGTTGCTAGCGGGGCCGTACAATGAGCAGTTCTTC. Its translation: CATSRDRLLAGPYNEQFF. The gene calls are TRBV15 and TRBJ2-1, with TRBD2 identical over 9 bases. The CDR3 covers 18 residues. V lost 0 bases to trimming and J lost 4 bases; unmatched junction nucleotides: 10. Germline V gene lookup returns CDR1 LNHNV and CDR2 YYDKDF (reference sequence).